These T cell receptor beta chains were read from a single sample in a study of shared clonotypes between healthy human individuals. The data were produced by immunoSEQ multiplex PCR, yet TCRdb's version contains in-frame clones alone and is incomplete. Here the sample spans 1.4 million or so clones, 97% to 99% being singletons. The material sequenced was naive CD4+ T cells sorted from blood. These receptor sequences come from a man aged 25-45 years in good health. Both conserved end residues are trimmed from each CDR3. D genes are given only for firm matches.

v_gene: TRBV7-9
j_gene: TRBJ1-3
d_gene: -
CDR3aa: ASSPTVYGNTIY

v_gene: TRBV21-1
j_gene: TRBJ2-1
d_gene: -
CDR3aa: ASSKDGGSLFPYNEQF

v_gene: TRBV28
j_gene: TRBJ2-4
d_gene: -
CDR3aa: ASSLGAGLSKNIQY

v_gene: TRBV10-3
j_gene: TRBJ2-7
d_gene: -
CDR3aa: AIRFDRIPYEQY

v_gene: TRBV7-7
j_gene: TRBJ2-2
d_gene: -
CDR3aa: ASSAGQGRGTGELF

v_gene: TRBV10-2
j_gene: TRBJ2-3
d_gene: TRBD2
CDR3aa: ASSVASGRVLVGDTQY

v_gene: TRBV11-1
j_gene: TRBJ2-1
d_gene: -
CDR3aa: ASSLAKSAGPYNEQF

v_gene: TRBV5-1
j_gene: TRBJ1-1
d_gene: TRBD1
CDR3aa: ASSLDRGYTEAF

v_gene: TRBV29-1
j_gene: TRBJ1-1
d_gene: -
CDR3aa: SVAVGMNTEAF

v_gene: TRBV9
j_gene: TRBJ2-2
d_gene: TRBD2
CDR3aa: ASSVGASGSIIGELF

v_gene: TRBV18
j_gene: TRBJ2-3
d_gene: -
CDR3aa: ASSRQGTDTQY

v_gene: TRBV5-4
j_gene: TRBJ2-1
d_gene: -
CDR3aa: ASSLMTSSYNEQF

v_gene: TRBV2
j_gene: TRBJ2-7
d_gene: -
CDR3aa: ASSEASGEMSEQY

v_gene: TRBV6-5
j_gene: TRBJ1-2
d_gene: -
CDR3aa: ATTGNDYGYT

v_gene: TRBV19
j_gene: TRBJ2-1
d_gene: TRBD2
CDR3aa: ASRISGKITSSEQF

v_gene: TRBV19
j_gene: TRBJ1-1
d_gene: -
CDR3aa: ASSSRPDGTEAF

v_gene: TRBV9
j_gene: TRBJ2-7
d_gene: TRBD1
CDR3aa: ASSLGQGFNSYEQY

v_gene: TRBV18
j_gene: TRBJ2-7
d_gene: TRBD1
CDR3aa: ASSPLAGGGFYEQY

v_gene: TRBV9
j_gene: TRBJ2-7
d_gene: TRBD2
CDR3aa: ASSVVERDRNEQY

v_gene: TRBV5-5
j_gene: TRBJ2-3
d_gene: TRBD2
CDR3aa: ASSLGLAGVVDTQY

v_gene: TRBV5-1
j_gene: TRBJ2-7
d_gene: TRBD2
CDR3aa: ASSLVASGSYEQY

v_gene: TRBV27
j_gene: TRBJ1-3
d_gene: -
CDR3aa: ASRAGNTIY

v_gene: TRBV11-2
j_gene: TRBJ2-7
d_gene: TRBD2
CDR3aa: ASSLYSSSGPYYEQY

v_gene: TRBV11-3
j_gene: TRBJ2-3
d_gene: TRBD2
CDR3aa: ASSPRGTSGTRTDTQY

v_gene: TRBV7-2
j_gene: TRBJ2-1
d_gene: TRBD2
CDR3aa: ASSLSTSGSGGEQF

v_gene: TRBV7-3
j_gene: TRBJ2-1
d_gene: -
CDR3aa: ASRLGLGANEQF

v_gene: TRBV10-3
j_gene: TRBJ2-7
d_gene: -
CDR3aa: AISGGPPLSYEQY

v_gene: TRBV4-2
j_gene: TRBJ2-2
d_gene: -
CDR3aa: ASSQVGTNTGELF

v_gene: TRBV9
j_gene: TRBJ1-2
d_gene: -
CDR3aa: ASSEKGRGYGYT

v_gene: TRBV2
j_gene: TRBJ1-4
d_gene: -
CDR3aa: ASSEVQDEKLF

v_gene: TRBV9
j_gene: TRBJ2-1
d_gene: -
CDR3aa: ASSVRDIGTNEQF

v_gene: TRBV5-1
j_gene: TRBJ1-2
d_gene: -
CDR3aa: ASSQDDGSYGYT

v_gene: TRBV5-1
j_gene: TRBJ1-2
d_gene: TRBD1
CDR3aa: ASSLTGGRGYT

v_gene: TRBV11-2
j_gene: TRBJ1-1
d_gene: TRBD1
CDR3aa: ASSPDRGLSAYPEAF

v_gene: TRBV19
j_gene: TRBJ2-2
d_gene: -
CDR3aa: ASSPTGNTGELF

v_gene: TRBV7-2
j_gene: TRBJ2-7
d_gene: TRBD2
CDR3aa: ASSPRLAGTYEQY

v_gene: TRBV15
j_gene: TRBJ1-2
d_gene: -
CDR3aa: ATSRDLGNPANYGYT

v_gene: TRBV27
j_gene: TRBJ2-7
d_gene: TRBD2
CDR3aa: ASRVTSGFSYEQY

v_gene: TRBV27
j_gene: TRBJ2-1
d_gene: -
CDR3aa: ASSLSRPLGSSYNEQF

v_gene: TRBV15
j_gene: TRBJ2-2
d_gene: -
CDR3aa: ATSRDSGELF

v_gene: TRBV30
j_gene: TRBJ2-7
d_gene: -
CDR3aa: AWSRDMTYEQY